Following are 18 T cell receptor beta chains from one sample sequenced in a study of shared clonotypes between healthy human individuals. The method was immunoSEQ multiplex PCR; TCRdb's version includes in-frame clones alone and lacks a portion of them. This table holds about a million clones, around three quarters found once. The sequenced sample consisted of memory CD4+ T cells from PBMCs. Subset here: CD45RA-negative fraction. The receptors were sampled from a young man in good health. Some clones in this sample may be carry-over from other donors' samples.

The chain combines TRBV5-1 with TRBJ2-3; TRBD1 aligns across 8 bases. The length of the CDR3 is 15 residues. V shed 5 bases, J shed 3 bases, and the junction held 8 bases outside the gene matches. Germline CDR1 SGHRS, CDR2 YFSETQ. The CDR3 region is CASRARTGSTDTQYF. In DNA form, the CDR3 reads TGCGCCAGCAGGGCTAGGACAGGGTCGACAGATACGCAGTATTTT.

This clone has a handful of counts. The rearrangement joins TRBV30 to TRBJ2-4; D is unresolved. Trimming took off 3 bases at V and 9 bases at J, with 9 bases between the two ends. The CDR3 has 11 amino acids. CDR1 GTSNPN and CDR2 SVGIG come from the germline V gene (reference sequence). Written as DNA, the CDR3 is TGTGCCTGGAGGGGGTCGGCCATTCAGTACTTC. Protein: CAWRGSAIQYF.

This sequence joins TRBV27 and TRBJ1-5; tentative D call: TRBD1 (6 bases). The CDR3 covers 15 residues. Germline loops: CDR1 MNHEY, CDR2 SMNVEV (reference sequence). V was pared by 6 bases and J by 3 bases, with 15 bases between. The DNA for the CDR3 is TGTGCCAGCAGAGCCGCGGGGGCTAACAATCAGCCCCAGCATTTT. Translated, it gives CASRAAGANNQPQHF.

The J gene is TRBJ1-5, the V gene TRBV19, with no clear D. This CDR3 region has 12 residues. CDR1 is LNHDA, CDR2 SQIVND, per germline (reference sequence). Between the trimmed V and J ends, which lost 8 bases and 9 bases, there was a span of 14 bases. CDR3 coding DNA: TGTGCCAGTGGTCAGGCCCCCAGGCCCCAGCATTTT. Protein: CASGQAPRPQHF.

As for this clone: Other DNA sequences of this sample code for an identical CDR3. The chain carries TRBV4-1 and TRBJ2-5, with 7 bases fitting TRBD1. V lost 2 bases to trimming and J lost 4 bases; unmatched junction nucleotides: 1. Germline V CDR1 and CDR2: MGHRA, YSYEKL. The CDR3 consists of 13 residues. The CDR3 loop reads CASSQQGVETQYF. For the CDR3, the DNA is TGCGCCAGCAGCCAACAGGGGGTAGAGACCCAGTACTTC.

This clone was seen a few times. The CDR3 bases are TGTGCCAGCAGCAGGAGGAGCAATCAGCCCCAGCATTTT. It yields the protein CASSRRSNQPQHF. The chain combines TRBV7-2 with TRBJ1-5; the D is unclear. Germline V gives CDR1 SGHTA, CDR2 FQGNSA. Trimming shortened V by 5 bases and J by 1 base, and 6 bases separated the two germline ends. The CDR3 loop spans 13 amino acids.

This chain uses TRBV14 with TRBJ1-5; D gene uncertain. The CDR3 totals 13 residues. Trimming shortened V by 0 bases and J by 3 bases, and 3 bases separated the two germline ends. Germline lookup yields CDR1 SGHDN and CDR2 FVKESK. CDR3 in amino acids: CASSQDTNQPQHF. CDR3 bases: TGTGCCAGCAGCCAAGATACCAATCAGCCCCAGCATTTT.

Notes on this clone: Other nucleotide sequences from this sample produce the same CDR3. The chain joins TRBV28 to TRBJ1-1; D may be TRBD1 (5 bases). Germline CDR1 MDHEN, CDR2 SYDVKM. This CDR3 is built from 13 residues. V was pared by 6 bases and J by 1 base, with 9 bases between. The CDR3 loop reads CASRGQGNTEAFF. In DNA, the CDR3 is TGTGCCAGCAGGGGTCAGGGGAACACTGAAGCTTTCTTT.

The gene calls are TRBV7-2 and TRBJ2-3; unclear D gene. Germline values: CDR1 SGHTA, CDR2 FQGNSA. The CDR3 extends over 15 amino acids. V shed 4 bases and J shed 4 bases, with 15 bases lying between them. DNA for the CDR3: TGTGCCAGCAGCTCCGGTTCAAGCCGTGCAGATACGCAGTATTTT. The encoded protein is CASSSGSSRADTQYF.

This rearrangement joins TRBV19 to TRBJ2-1, with D perhaps being TRBD1 or TRBD2 (7 bases each). The CDR3 contains 17 residues. Per germline, CDR1 LNHDA and CDR2 SQIVND (reference sequence). V lost 5 bases and J 7 bases, leaving 24 bases between the germline ends. CDR3 protein: CASSPPRGRDGENEQFF. Written as DNA, the CDR3 is TGTGCCAGTAGTCCCCCCAGGGGGAGGGATGGAGAGAATGAGCAGTTCTTC.

Concerning this clone itself: Other DNA sequences from this sample encode an identical CDR3 as well. J is TRBJ2-3 and V is TRBV7-2; D is ambiguous. This CDR3 has 12 amino acids. The ends were cut back, 3 bases at V and 4 bases at J, with 5 bases in the middle. Germline assignment: CDR1 SGHTA and CDR2 FQGNSA. This CDR3 is CASSFGPDTQYF. The DNA of the CDR3 is TGTGCCAGCAGCTTTGGTCCAGATACGCAGTATTTT.

The rearrangement links TRBV4-2 to TRBJ1-3, with D hard to call. Germline V gene data show CDR1 as LGHNA and CDR2 as YNFKEQ. CDR3 length: 16 residues. The V end was cut by 0 bases, the J end by 0 bases, with 9 bases between. DNA of the CDR3: TGTGCCAGCAGCCAAGAAATTGGGTACTCTGGAAACACCATATATTTT. Amino acids: CASSQEIGYSGNTIYF.

The V call is TRBV5-6, the J call TRBJ2-3; D is unclear. Germline CDR1 reads SGHDT; CDR2 reads YYEEEE. Trimming shortened V by 1 base and J by 0 bases, and 15 bases separated the two germline ends. CDR3 length equals 17 residues. The CDR3 is CASSLFTVTASTDTQYF. The CDR3 nucleotides are TGTGCCAGCAGCTTGTTTACGGTCACCGCTAGCACAGATACGCAGTATTTT.

This clone has more than one count but fewer than ten. The genes are TRBV7-2 and TRBJ2-7; D is unclear. Trimming stripped 4 bases from V and 3 bases from J, with 4 bases between. Germline loops: CDR1 SGHTA, CDR2 FQGNSA. This CDR3 is built from 11 residues. The CDR3 sequence is CASSSHYEQYF. Here the CDR3 DNA reads TGTGCCAGCAGCTCACACTACGAGCAGTACTTC.

The CDR3 DNA follows: TGTGCCAGCAGTTTCTCCCCAACAGCGTCTACTAATGAAAAACTGTTTTTT. Translating it yields CASSFSPTASTNEKLFF. V and J are TRBV27 and TRBJ1-4, with D unclear. The V end lost 3 bases, the J end lost 2 bases, and 16 bases lay between the germline ends. The CDR3 has 17 amino acids. The germline V gene has CDR1 MNHEY and CDR2 SMNVEV (reference sequence).

The chain links TRBV6-6 to TRBJ2-1; possibly TRBD2 for D (6 bases). V lost 2 bases and J lost 2, with 10 bases in between. In germline, CDR1 is MNHNY, CDR2 SVGAGI (reference sequence). The CDR3 runs to 15 residues. DNA of the CDR3: TGTGCCAGCAGTTACGGTGGCGGGACCTACAATGAGCAGTTCTTC. This sequence encodes CASSYGGGTYNEQFF.

This clone occurred many times. The chain employs TRBV7-8 and TRBJ2-7, with TRBD1 matching over 8 bases. The germline V gene encodes CDR1 SGHVS and CDR2 FQNEAQ. The J segment lost 2 bases and the V segment lost 0 bases, leaving 3 bases of the junction unmatched. CDR3 length equals 15 residues. CDR3 residues: CASSLAEDRAYEQYF. The CDR3 DNA reads as TGTGCCAGCAGCTTAGCGGAGGACAGGGCCTACGAGCAGTACTTC.

This clone has at least ten counts. The gene calls are TRBV9 and TRBJ1-4; 8 nucleotides line up with TRBD1. Germline loops: CDR1 SGDLS, CDR2 YYNGEE. This CDR3 has 15 amino acids. Trimming at V came to 3 bases and at J to 8 bases, leaving 9 bases not matched to a gene. DNA of the CDR3: TGTGCCAGCAGCGCCCAGGGACAGGTTGGGGAAAAACTGTTTTTT. This translates into CASSAQGQVGEKLFF.